The clone carrying this TCR beta chain appeared many times. Its antigen is not identified. Germline V gene sequence: CDR1 MNHEY, CDR2 SMNVEV (reference sequence). The CDR3 sequence is 14 residues long. With V trimmed by 8 bases and J by 4 bases, 11 bases remained unmatched. The entry originates in a study of neurological immune-mediated disorders. With 10-nucleotide random UMIs, 5'RACE was used to make the cDNA. Using its own MiXCR run on the 5' RACE reads, TCRdb lists one record per CDR3 protein. The data contain some 48,000 distinct CDR3 sequences, roughly 13% of them singletons. Regarding time point: longitudinal time-point 2. Broader study findings: The absence of any CDR3 amino acid sequence shared by expanded clones across subjects suggests that repertoires were private in all groups. Whereas HTLV-1-associated myelopathy showed the most TCR clonal expansion, multiple sclerosis showed the least, with levels below those of healthy controls.

The V and J genes are TRBV27 and TRBJ2-7; TRBD2 aligns across 7 bases. Sequences were obtained from PBMCs. The sequence was collected from a male donor with HTLV-1-associated myelopathy (HAM/TSP). The CDR3 nucleotides are TGTGCCAGCCAACACCCCGGGGGGTTGTACGAGCAGTACTTC. It codes for CASQHPGGLYEQYF.